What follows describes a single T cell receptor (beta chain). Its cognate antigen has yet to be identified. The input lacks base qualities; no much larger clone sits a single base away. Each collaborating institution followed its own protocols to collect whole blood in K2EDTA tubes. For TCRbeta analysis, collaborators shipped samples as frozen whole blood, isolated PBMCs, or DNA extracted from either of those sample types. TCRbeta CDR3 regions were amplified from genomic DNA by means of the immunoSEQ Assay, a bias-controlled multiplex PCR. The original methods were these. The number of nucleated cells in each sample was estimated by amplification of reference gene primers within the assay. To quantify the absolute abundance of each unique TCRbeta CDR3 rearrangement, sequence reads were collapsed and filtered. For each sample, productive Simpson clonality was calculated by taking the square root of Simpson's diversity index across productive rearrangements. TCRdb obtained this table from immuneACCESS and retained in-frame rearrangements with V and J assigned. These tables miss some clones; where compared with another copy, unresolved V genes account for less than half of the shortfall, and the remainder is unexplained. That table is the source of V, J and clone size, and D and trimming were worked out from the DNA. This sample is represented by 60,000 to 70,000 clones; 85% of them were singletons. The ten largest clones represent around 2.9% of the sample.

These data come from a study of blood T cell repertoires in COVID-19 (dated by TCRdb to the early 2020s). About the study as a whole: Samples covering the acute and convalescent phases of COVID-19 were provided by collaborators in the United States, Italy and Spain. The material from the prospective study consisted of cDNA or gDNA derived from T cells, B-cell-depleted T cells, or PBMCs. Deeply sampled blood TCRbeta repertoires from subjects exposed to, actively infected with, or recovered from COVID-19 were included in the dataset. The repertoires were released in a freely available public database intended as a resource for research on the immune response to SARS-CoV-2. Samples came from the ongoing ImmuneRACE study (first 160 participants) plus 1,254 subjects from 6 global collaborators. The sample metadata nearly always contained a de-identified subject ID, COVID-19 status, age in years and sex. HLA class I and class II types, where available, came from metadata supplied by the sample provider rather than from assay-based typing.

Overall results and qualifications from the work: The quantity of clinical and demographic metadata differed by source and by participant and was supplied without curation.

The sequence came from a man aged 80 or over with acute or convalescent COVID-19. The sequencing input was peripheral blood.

The CDR3 in this case is CASSLGLAGVKQETQYF. The sequenced DNA: TGTGCCAGCAGCTTGGGACTAGCGGGAGTCAAGCAAGAGACCCAGTACTTC. In this chain, TRBV11-2 is recombined with TRBJ2-5, and TRBD2 matches 14 of the central bases. Counted from cysteine to phenylalanine, this CDR3 has 17 amino acids. This entry keeps only the CDR3 DNA: 51 bases, framed from base 1. Ends trimmed: V by 3 bases, J by 2 bases; bases unmatched to a gene: 5. The germline V gene gives CDR1 as SGHAT and CDR2 as FQNNGV.